The clone carrying this TCR beta chain has only a few counts. This sample was included in a study of cytomegalovirus exposure and HLA in healthy donors. The PCR had 60 Vbeta and 13 Jbeta primers. The repertoire was sequenced with immunoSEQ multiplex PCR; TCRdb's copy has only in-frame clones and lacks some. The sample consists of 150,000 to 200,000 clones, about 80% of them appearing once. The receptor was isolated from a young woman in good health and CMV-seropositive. Sequencing used PBMCs.

The DNA of the CDR3 is TGTGCCAGCAGCTTGGCCAGACAAAATGAGCAGTTCTTC. Its translation: CASSLARQNEQFF. This chain uses TRBV5-6 with TRBJ2-1; D is uncertain. With 0 bases removed from V and 7 bases from J, the gap between germline ends came to 8 bases. The CDR3 covers 13 residues. CDR1 SGHDT and CDR2 YYEEEE come from the germline V gene.